This T cell receptor (beta chain) is drawn from a study of blood T cell repertoires in COVID-19. Across the whole study: T cells, B-cell-depleted T cells, or PBMCs provided the cDNA or gDNA that served as material.

Trimming removed 5 bases at V and 2 bases at J, with 16 bases between. This CDR3 has 15 amino acids. Germline V gene lookup returns CDR1 MDHEN and CDR2 SYDVKM. Enrolled through a virtual design, the participants were between 18 and 89 years of age and came from about two dozen US areas. Methods used by the authors: The assay estimated nucleated cells by amplifying reference gene primers. Using immunoSEQ multiplex PCR, the repertoire was profiled, and TCRdb retains in-frame clones only, with some absent. From that table come the V and J calls and clone size; the DNA was used to work out D and trimming. The sample carries 140,000 or so clones, 75% to 90% recorded once. This clone was counted a single time.

Material: PBMCs or T cells enriched from blood (not recorded which). This clonotype originated in a man in his sixties who had recovered from COVID-19. The rearrangement links TRBV28 to TRBJ2-7; D perhaps matches TRBD2 (7 bases). CDR3 sequence: CASSPVRGATYEQYF. The CDR3 DNA follows: TGTGCCAGCAGTCCCGTTCGGGGGGCCACCTACGAGCAGTACTTC.